This T cell receptor (beta chain) derives from a study of blood T cell repertoires in COVID-19. As for the study in general: Material from acute and convalescent COVID-19 was sourced from the United States, Italy and Spain. Sources were T cells, B-cell-depleted T cells, or PBMCs; the material itself was cDNA or gDNA.

Authors' data handling: Counts of nucleated cells, estimated from reference gene primer amplification, were obtained. Here immunoSEQ multiplex PCR was the method, and the copy in TCRdb shows in-frame clones only, minus some. Clonal size and the V and J genes are those of that table, whereas D and trimming came from the DNA. The repertoire holds about 87,000 clones, with more than 75% as singletons. CDR1 is MGHRA and CDR2 is YSYEKL in the germline V gene. V was pared by 1 base and J by 0 bases, with 2 bases of the junction left unmatched. This CDR3 comprises 16 residues. This receptor was obtained from a man aged 35-49 years with acute or convalescent COVID-19. The chain couples TRBV4-1 to TRBJ2-7; 11 bases match TRBD1. Sequencing was done on a sample of peripheral blood. The CDR3 bases are TGCGCCAGCAGCCAAGGGACAGGGGGCCTCTCCTACGAGCAGTACTTC. It codes for CASSQGTGGLSYEQYF.